This T cell receptor beta chain was documented in a study of blood T cells in healthy people across ages. Each donor was a healthy Caucasian individual from Russia, aged roughly 6 to 90. Isolating PBMCs gave at least 6 million of these cells per sample. Total RNA was extracted at no less than 6 micrograms per sample. A J-beta primer mix and a sample-barcoded 5' primer were used in a second PCR of about 6 to 12 cycles. TCRdb re-called the 5' RACE reads with MiXCR, one entry per CDR3 protein. The table lists 800,000 to 900,000 distinct CDR3 sequences, 55% to 65% of them singletons, with 28% in the top ten. This CDR3 comprises 12 residues. Per the germline V gene, CDR1 is LGHNT and CDR2 is FRNRAP. V lost 8 bases, J lost 3 bases, and 8 bases lay in between.

This TCR came from a man aged 30-40 years in good health. The V gene is TRBV12-5, the J gene TRBJ1-5, with D possibly TRBD1 on 5 matching bases. Sequencing input: blood. Here the CDR3 DNA reads TGTGCTAGTTCGGGGGACAATCAGCCCCAGCATTTT. Its protein product is CASSGDNQPQHF.